These T cell receptor beta chains were read from a single sample in a study of T cells in Graves' hyperthyroidism and ophthalmopathy. MiXCR was run by TCRdb on the multiplex PCR reads, yielding one entry per CDR3 protein. The data show 600,000 or so distinct CDR3 sequences, roughly 50% seen once. Specimen: peripheral blood or thyroid tissue (not recorded which). The source of these receptors is a woman younger than 30 with Graves' hyperthyroidism. CDR3s include the opening cysteine and the closing phenylalanine or tryptophan. Fields, in order: D gene, V gene, J gene, clone size, CDR3 DNA, CDR3 protein. A D gene is named only where the DNA matches it firmly. Some rows have no size entry. The others give once, few or many, or a class for an expanded clone.

d_call: -; v_call: TRBV2; j_call: TRBJ1-4; clone_size: -; cdr3_nt: TGTGCCAGGGCATTAGGGGGAAAACTGTTTTTT; cdr3_aa: CARALGGKLFF
d_call: -; v_call: TRBV10-3; j_call: TRBJ1-3; clone_size: many; cdr3_nt: TGTGCCATCGGGGGACGTTCTGGAAACACCATATATTTT; cdr3_aa: CAIGGRSGNTIYF
d_call: TRBD1; v_call: TRBV7-9; j_call: TRBJ1-5; clone_size: -; cdr3_nt: TGCGCCAGCAGCCAAGAAAGAGGGACAGGGAGTCAGCCCCAGCATTTT; cdr3_aa: CASSQERGTGSQPQHF
d_call: TRBD2; v_call: TRBV2; j_call: TRBJ2-7; clone_size: few; cdr3_nt: TGTGCCAGCAGTAAACTAGCGGGGCGAGCCTACGAGCAGTACTTC; cdr3_aa: CASSKLAGRAYEQYF
d_call: TRBD1; v_call: TRBV7-2; j_call: TRBJ1-1; clone_size: -; cdr3_nt: TGTGCCAGCAGCCAGTACAGGGGCGAGAACACTGAAGCTTTCTTT; cdr3_aa: CASSQYRGENTEAFF
d_call: TRBD2; v_call: TRBV10-1; j_call: TRBJ2-7; clone_size: -; cdr3_nt: TGCGCCAGCAGCCAAGGGACTAGCGGGGCCTACGAGCAGTACTTC; cdr3_aa: CASSQGTSGAYEQYF
d_call: TRBD1; v_call: TRBV19; j_call: TRBJ1-3; clone_size: -; cdr3_nt: TGTGCCAGTAACGGAAGGGACAGGGGTGGAAACACCATATATTTT; cdr3_aa: CASNGRDRGGNTIYF
d_call: TRBD1; v_call: TRBV10-3; j_call: TRBJ2-7; clone_size: once; cdr3_nt: TGTGCCATCAGTGACGGCGACAGGGGTACCGAGCAGTACTTC; cdr3_aa: CAISDGDRGTEQYF
d_call: TRBD1; v_call: TRBV29-1; j_call: TRBJ2-5; clone_size: -; cdr3_nt: TGCAGCGTTGTGGCAATGACAGGGGCCGGGGAGACCCAGTACTTC; cdr3_aa: CSVVAMTGAGETQYF
d_call: -; v_call: TRBV2; j_call: TRBJ1-5; clone_size: many; cdr3_nt: TGTGCCAGCAGTTACGGAAATCAGCCCCAGCATTTT; cdr3_aa: CASSYGNQPQHF
d_call: -; v_call: TRBV19; j_call: TRBJ1-1; clone_size: -; cdr3_nt: TGTGCCAGTAGTGGATTATCCAGGAGGGACACTGAAGCTTTCTTT; cdr3_aa: CASSGLSRRDTEAFF
d_call: -; v_call: TRBV5-1; j_call: TRBJ1-4; clone_size: many; cdr3_nt: TGCGCCAGCAGCATCAATGGGGAAAAACTGTTTTTT; cdr3_aa: CASSINGEKLFF
d_call: TRBD1; v_call: TRBV7-6; j_call: TRBJ1-1; clone_size: -; cdr3_nt: TGTGCCAGCAGCCACACAGGGGGGCGGAACACTGAAGCTTTCTTT; cdr3_aa: CASSHTGGRNTEAFF
d_call: TRBD2; v_call: TRBV7-9; j_call: TRBJ2-5; clone_size: -; cdr3_nt: TGTGCCAGCAGCTTAGCGCCGGGACTAGCGGGGGAAGAGACCCAGTACTTC; cdr3_aa: CASSLAPGLAGEETQYF
d_call: -; v_call: TRBV29-1; j_call: TRBJ2-3; clone_size: -; cdr3_nt: TGCAGCGTTTCAACCACAGATACGCAGTATTTT; cdr3_aa: CSVSTTDTQYF
d_call: TRBD2; v_call: TRBV20-1; j_call: TRBJ2-5; clone_size: -; cdr3_nt: TGCAGTGCTCCGCGGGCTTTAGCGGGTCAAGAGACCCAGTACTTC; cdr3_aa: CSAPRALAGQETQYF
d_call: TRBD1; v_call: TRBV7-6; j_call: TRBJ2-7; clone_size: -; cdr3_nt: TGTGCCAGCAGCTTAGATGGGACAGGTGTCTACGAGCAGTACTTC; cdr3_aa: CASSLDGTGVYEQYF
d_call: TRBD1; v_call: TRBV29-1; j_call: TRBJ1-2; clone_size: many; cdr3_nt: TGCAGCGTTGAAGGGGGACAGGATCCCTATGGCTACACCTTC; cdr3_aa: CSVEGGQDPYGYTF
d_call: -; v_call: TRBV11-2; j_call: TRBJ1-1; clone_size: -; cdr3_nt: TGTGCCTGGATCGGGCAGTTGAACACTGAAGCTTTCTTT; cdr3_aa: CAWIGQLNTEAFF
d_call: TRBD1; v_call: TRBV9; j_call: TRBJ2-7; clone_size: few; cdr3_nt: TGTGCCAGCAGCGTAGGGGGGACAGGACGGGAGCAGTACTTC; cdr3_aa: CASSVGGTGREQYF
d_call: -; v_call: TRBV10-2; j_call: TRBJ1-1; clone_size: many; cdr3_nt: TGTGCCAGCAGCTCCGGTGGTCCGGGTCGCACTGAAGCTTTCTTT; cdr3_aa: CASSSGGPGRTEAFF
d_call: -; v_call: TRBV12-3/TRBV12-4; j_call: TRBJ1-4; clone_size: -; cdr3_nt: TGTGCCAGCAGTTTATCCTGGAGCCCGAAGAAGAAACTGTTTTTT; cdr3_aa: CASSLSWSPKKKLFF
d_call: TRBD2; v_call: TRBV7-9; j_call: TRBJ2-5; clone_size: few; cdr3_nt: TGTGCCAGCAACCCCGCGCCCCGGGAGGTCGAAGAGACCCAGTACTTC; cdr3_aa: CASNPAPREVEETQYF
d_call: -; v_call: TRBV9; j_call: TRBJ1-2; clone_size: -; cdr3_nt: TGTGCCAGCAGCGTAGTAACATCTGGGGGCGGAAACTATGGCTACACCTTC; cdr3_aa: CASSVVTSGGGNYGYTF
d_call: TRBD2; v_call: TRBV7-2; j_call: TRBJ2-5; clone_size: -; cdr3_nt: TGTGCCAGCAGCTTGGATCGGGAGGCAGAGACCCAGTACTTC; cdr3_aa: CASSLDREAETQYF
d_call: -; v_call: TRBV7-9; j_call: TRBJ1-1; clone_size: many; cdr3_nt: TGTGCCAGCAGCTTAGCCCCGCAGTACACTGAAGCTTTCTTT; cdr3_aa: CASSLAPQYTEAFF
d_call: -; v_call: TRBV10-3; j_call: TRBJ2-5; clone_size: -; cdr3_nt: TGTGCCATCAGTGAGTATCAGCCCCAGTACTTC; cdr3_aa: CAISEYQPQYF
d_call: -; v_call: TRBV25-1; j_call: TRBJ1-4; clone_size: -; cdr3_nt: TGCGCCAGCAGCTGGGGAAAGGGGCCCGAAAAACTGTTTTTT; cdr3_aa: CASSWGKGPEKLFF
d_call: -; v_call: TRBV19; j_call: TRBJ1-6; clone_size: few; cdr3_nt: TGTGCCAGTAGTATAGATCAAGTCGGAAGGACCTATAATTCACCCCTCCACTTT; cdr3_aa: CASSIDQVGRTYNSPLHF
d_call: TRBD1; v_call: TRBV14; j_call: TRBJ1-4; clone_size: -; cdr3_nt: TGTGCCAGCAGTCGGGACAGGGAAGAGGAAAAACTGTTTTTT; cdr3_aa: CASSRDREEEKLFF
d_call: -; v_call: TRBV7-9; j_call: TRBJ2-7; clone_size: -; cdr3_nt: TGTGCCAGCAGCCCCACGTTAGGCAGGAGCTCCTACGAGCAGTACTTC; cdr3_aa: CASSPTLGRSSYEQYF
d_call: -; v_call: TRBV25-1; j_call: TRBJ1-4; clone_size: once; cdr3_nt: TGTGCCAGCAGTGCGCTGACAGTGGGGAAACTGTTTTTT; cdr3_aa: CASSALTVGKLFF
d_call: -; v_call: TRBV7-9; j_call: TRBJ2-5; clone_size: -; cdr3_nt: TGCGCCAGCAGCCAAGATCGGAATAGTCAAGAGACCCAGTACTTC; cdr3_aa: CASSQDRNSQETQYF
d_call: -; v_call: TRBV5-1; j_call: TRBJ2-7; clone_size: -; cdr3_nt: TGCGCCAGCAGCTTGGCCAGCCCTTGGAGCGAGCAGTACTTC; cdr3_aa: CASSLASPWSEQYF
d_call: -; v_call: TRBV2; j_call: TRBJ1-5; clone_size: many; cdr3_nt: TGTGCCAGCAGTGGAGAGGGGAATCAGCCCCAGCATTTT; cdr3_aa: CASSGEGNQPQHF
d_call: -; v_call: TRBV25-1; j_call: TRBJ2-3; clone_size: -; cdr3_nt: TGTGCCAGCAGTTTGGGTGGGGCGCTGAGGGTGCAGTATTTT; cdr3_aa: CASSLGGALRVQYF
d_call: -; v_call: TRBV2; j_call: TRBJ1-1; clone_size: -; cdr3_nt: TGTGCCAGCAGTCGACAGGTACGGAACACTGAAGCTTTCTTT; cdr3_aa: CASSRQVRNTEAFF
d_call: TRBD1; v_call: TRBV25-1; j_call: TRBJ1-2; clone_size: -; cdr3_nt: TGTGCCAGCAGTGGCCGGACAGGGGGCCGCTATGGCTACACCTTC; cdr3_aa: CASSGRTGGRYGYTF
d_call: -; v_call: TRBV7-2; j_call: TRBJ2-5; clone_size: -; cdr3_nt: TGTGCCAGCAGGTCACGAGCGGTACTCAGGGTGCCTAAAGGGTCCCAGTACTTC; cdr3_aa: CASRSRAVLRVPKGSQYF
d_call: -; v_call: TRBV2; j_call: TRBJ1-4; clone_size: -; cdr3_nt: TGTGCCAGCAGCCGAAGACAGGAGTTT; cdr3_aa: CASSRRQEF
d_call: TRBD1; v_call: TRBV29-1; j_call: TRBJ1-1; clone_size: many; cdr3_nt: TGCAGCGGAGGACAGGGGTTCACTGAAGCTTTCTTT; cdr3_aa: CSGGQGFTEAFF
d_call: TRBD1; v_call: TRBV25-1; j_call: TRBJ2-5; clone_size: -; cdr3_nt: TGTGCCAGCAGTGATCCCGGGACAGGACCGTACCAAGAGACCCAGTACTTC; cdr3_aa: CASSDPGTGPYQETQYF
d_call: TRBD1; v_call: TRBV10-3; j_call: TRBJ1-2; clone_size: -; cdr3_nt: TGTGCCATCAAGGACGGGACAGGGGATGGCTACACCTTC; cdr3_aa: CAIKDGTGDGYTF
d_call: TRBD1; v_call: TRBV2; j_call: TRBJ2-7; clone_size: few; cdr3_nt: TGTGCCAGCACCAACCGGGACAGGCCCCACGAGCAGTACTTC; cdr3_aa: CASTNRDRPHEQYF
d_call: -; v_call: TRBV29-1; j_call: TRBJ1-1; clone_size: few; cdr3_nt: TGCAGCGTCCGAGGTGGGGCAGATTTCACTGAAGCTTTCTTT; cdr3_aa: CSVRGGADFTEAFF
d_call: TRBD1; v_call: TRBV7-7; j_call: TRBJ1-4; clone_size: -; cdr3_nt: TGTGCCAGCAGCACCGAGACAGGGAGGACTAATGAAAAACTGTTTTTT; cdr3_aa: CASSTETGRTNEKLFF
d_call: -; v_call: TRBV7-3; j_call: TRBJ2-7; clone_size: -; cdr3_nt: TGTGCCAGCAGCTCTCGGCCGTCTGGACACGAGCAGTACTTC; cdr3_aa: CASSSRPSGHEQYF
d_call: -; v_call: TRBV20-1; j_call: TRBJ1-6; clone_size: -; cdr3_nt: TGCAGTGCTAGTACCGGGACATCGAATTCACCCCTCCACTTT; cdr3_aa: CSASTGTSNSPLHF
d_call: -; v_call: TRBV20-1; j_call: TRBJ1-1; clone_size: few; cdr3_nt: TGCAGTGCACAACCCGGACAGTTGAACACTGAAGCTTTCTTT; cdr3_aa: CSAQPGQLNTEAFF
d_call: -; v_call: TRBV15; j_call: TRBJ2-6; clone_size: -; cdr3_nt: TGTGCCACCAGCAGTAAGGGTGCAGGGGGGAAGAACACTGAAGCTTTC; cdr3_aa: CATSSKGAGGKNTEAF
d_call: TRBD1; v_call: TRBV10-2; j_call: TRBJ1-2; clone_size: many; cdr3_nt: TGCGCCAGCAGTGGACAGGGAGGTGGCTACACCTTC; cdr3_aa: CASSGQGGGYTF
d_call: -; v_call: TRBV6-5; j_call: TRBJ1-5; clone_size: -; cdr3_nt: TGTGCCAGCAGTTACTTACAGGGTACTAATCAGCCCCAGCATTTT; cdr3_aa: CASSYLQGTNQPQHF
d_call: -; v_call: TRBV10-3; j_call: TRBJ1-1; clone_size: -; cdr3_nt: TGTGCCATCACTGACTGGAATTCACGAGACGCTGAAGCTTTCTTT; cdr3_aa: CAITDWNSRDAEAFF
d_call: -; v_call: TRBV7-9; j_call: TRBJ2-7; clone_size: -; cdr3_nt: TGTGCCAGCAGTATAGGAGGCCGCGGGTACGAGCAGTACTTC; cdr3_aa: CASSIGGRGYEQYF
d_call: -; v_call: TRBV20-1; j_call: TRBJ1-3; clone_size: -; cdr3_nt: TGCAGTGCTAGAGTCGTCTCTGGAAACACCATATATTTT; cdr3_aa: CSARVVSGNTIYF